Listed below are T cell receptor beta chains from one sample, sequenced in a study of cytomegalovirus exposure and HLA in healthy donors. Repertoires were generated with immunoSEQ multiplex PCR, while TCRdb's copy carries only in-frame clones and drops some. The table records some 160,000 clones, around 73% of them present only once. Sequencing used PBMCs. Source of these receptors: a male donor in good health and CMV-seronegative. Both conserved end residues are part of each CDR3. Fields, in order: V gene, J gene, clone size, D gene, CDR3 DNA, CDR3 protein. The D gene is left open where the match is weak. Clone size appears in some rows only: once, few, many, or a class for an expanded clone.

V: TRBV27; J: TRBJ2-7; size: NA; D: NA; DNA: TGTGCCAGCAGTTTAAACCGAGGGGAGCAGTACTTC; CDR3: CASSLNRGEQYF
V: TRBV5-4; J: TRBJ2-7; size: NA; D: TRBD2; DNA: TGTGCCAGCAGCAATCCACGGACTAGTGGCGACGAGCAGTACTTC; CDR3: CASSNPRTSGDEQYF
V: TRBV19; J: TRBJ1-1; size: once; D: NA; DNA: TGTGCCAGCCGTCAAACAGAGAACACTGAAGCTTTCTTT; CDR3: CASRQTENTEAFF
V: TRBV19; J: TRBJ2-5; size: NA; D: TRBD2; DNA: TGTGCCAGTAGTTGGGGACTAGAAAAAGAGACCCAGTACTTC; CDR3: CASSWGLEKETQYF
V: TRBV4-3; J: TRBJ1-5; size: NA; D: NA; DNA: TGCGCCAGCAGCCAGAGGGGGAGCAATCAGCCCCAGCATTTT; CDR3: CASSQRGSNQPQHF
V: TRBV18; J: TRBJ2-5; size: NA; D: TRBD2; DNA: TGTGCCAGCTCACTGACTAGCGGGCAAGAGACCCAGTACTTC; CDR3: CASSLTSGQETQYF
V: TRBV11-1; J: TRBJ1-2; size: once; D: NA; DNA: TGTGCCAGCAGCTCGTGGGGACAAACTAACTATGGCTACACCTTC; CDR3: CASSSWGQTNYGYTF
V: TRBV7-9; J: TRBJ2-7; size: NA; D: NA; DNA: TGTTCCAGCAGCTTTTTCCGAGACAGAAGTTCACCTATCTACGAGCAGTACTTC; CDR3: CSSSFFRDRSSPIYEQYF
V: TRBV5-1; J: TRBJ1-2; size: NA; D: NA; DNA: TGCGCCAGCAGCTTGTCTGCAGGGGCAGGTGGCTACACCTTC; CDR3: CASSLSAGAGGYTF
V: TRBV7-3; J: TRBJ2-3; size: NA; D: NA; DNA: TGTGCCAGCAGCTTATCCCTAGCAGCAGATACGCAGTATTTT; CDR3: CASSLSLAADTQYF
V: TRBV18; J: TRBJ2-5; size: NA; D: TRBD1; DNA: TGTGCCAGCTCACCCGGGGACAGTGAGACCCAGTACTTC; CDR3: CASSPGDSETQYF
V: TRBV20-1; J: TRBJ2-7; size: NA; D: NA; DNA: TGCAGTGCCGGCTCCTACGAGCAGTACTTC; CDR3: CSAGSYEQYF
V: TRBV18; J: TRBJ2-7; size: few; D: NA; DNA: TGTGCCAGCTCTCGCGACTACGAGCAGTACTTC; CDR3: CASSRDYEQYF
V: TRBV5-4; J: TRBJ2-5; size: NA; D: NA; DNA: TGTGCCAGCAGCTTGGAACCAGCGGCCTTCCAAGAGACCCAGTACTTC; CDR3: CASSLEPAAFQETQYF
V: TRBV12-5; J: TRBJ2-3; size: once; D: TRBD1; DNA: TGTGCTAGTGCCTTAGGGTCTACAGGGGTAAGCACAGATACGCAGTATTTT; CDR3: CASALGSTGVSTDTQYF
V: TRBV13; J: TRBJ1-5; size: NA; D: TRBD1; DNA: TGTGCCAGCAGCCGGACAGGAGGCGGGTCGGTTTGGCCCCAGCATTTT; CDR3: CASSRTGGGSVWPQHF
V: TRBV28; J: TRBJ2-7; size: NA; D: TRBD1; DNA: TGTGCCAGCAGTTTATTTCCCCTTGGACAGGGGGCCTACGAGCAGTACTTC; CDR3: CASSLFPLGQGAYEQYF
V: TRBV28; J: TRBJ2-7; size: NA; D: TRBD1; DNA: TGTGCCAGCAGTTCCGACCGGACAGGCCTCAGGTACGAGCAGTACTTC; CDR3: CASSSDRTGLRYEQYF
V: TRBV27; J: TRBJ1-2; size: few; D: NA; DNA: TGTGCCAGCAGTTTATCGACAGGCCACCTCGGCGGCTACACCTTC; CDR3: CASSLSTGHLGGYTF
V: TRBV14; J: TRBJ2-5; size: NA; D: NA; DNA: TGTGCCAGCAGGCGACAGAACCAAGAGACCCAGTACTTC; CDR3: CASRRQNQETQYF
V: TRBV5-6; J: TRBJ1-1; size: NA; D: NA; DNA: TGTGCCAGCAGCTTGGATCCAGGGCCGAACACTGAAGCTTTCTTT; CDR3: CASSLDPGPNTEAFF
V: TRBV28; J: TRBJ1-5; size: once; D: TRBD1; DNA: TGTGCCAGCAGGCTGACAGGGTATCAGCCCCAGCATTTT; CDR3: CASRLTGYQPQHF
V: TRBV7-8; J: TRBJ2-3; size: few; D: TRBD2; DNA: TGTGCCAGCAGCTTGCTAGCGGGATGGACAGATACGCAGTATTTT; CDR3: CASSLLAGWTDTQYF
V: TRBV11-2; J: TRBJ1-2; size: NA; D: TRBD1; DNA: TGTGCCAGCAGCTCATTGAAGGGACAGGGGGCGCTTCGTTACGGCTACACCTTC; CDR3: CASSSLKGQGALRYGYTF
V: TRBV11-1; J: TRBJ2-5; size: NA; D: NA; DNA: TGTGCCAGCAGCTTAGAACAGCCCCAAGAGACCCAGTACTTC; CDR3: CASSLEQPQETQYF
V: TRBV6-1; J: TRBJ2-3; size: NA; D: TRBD2; DNA: TGTGCCAGCACTGCGGGGGGAGCACGCTCAGATACGCAGTATTTT; CDR3: CASTAGGARSDTQYF
V: TRBV29-1; J: TRBJ1-2; size: NA; D: NA; DNA: TGCAGCGTTCTGGGCCCCTATGGCTACACCTTC; CDR3: CSVLGPYGYTF
V: TRBV9; J: TRBJ2-7; size: NA; D: NA; DNA: TGTGCCAGCAGCGTAGGGGAGCGAGTTACGGGCGAGCAGTACTTC; CDR3: CASSVGERVTGEQYF
V: TRBV23-1; J: TRBJ1-5; size: NA; D: TRBD1; DNA: TGCGCCAGCAGTCAAGTGGCAGGGGGCAGTAAGATGAGCAATCAGCCCCAGCATTTT; CDR3: CASSQVAGGSKMSNQPQHF
V: TRBV5-4; J: TRBJ2-3; size: once; D: TRBD1; DNA: TGTGCCAGCAGCGTCTTCTCCGGGACAGGGGCGGCTACGCAGTATTTT; CDR3: CASSVFSGTGAATQYF
V: TRBV19; J: TRBJ2-7; size: NA; D: TRBD1; DNA: TGTGCCAGTAGTATACCGGACAGGGGGCTAAACGAGCAGTACTTC; CDR3: CASSIPDRGLNEQYF
V: TRBV6-5; J: TRBJ1-2; size: NA; D: NA; DNA: TGTGCCAGCAGTTACAGGCAGGGTGGAGGCTACACCTTC; CDR3: CASSYRQGGGYTF
V: TRBV10-2; J: TRBJ2-1; size: NA; D: TRBD1; DNA: TGCGCCAGCAGTGGACAGGGAATTCGGAATGAGCAGTTCTTC; CDR3: CASSGQGIRNEQFF
V: TRBV4-3; J: TRBJ2-7; size: NA; D: NA; DNA: TGCGCCAGCAGCCAAGGACAGGGAGGACCCTACGAGCAGTACTTC; CDR3: CASSQGQGGPYEQYF
V: TRBV15; J: TRBJ2-5; size: NA; D: TRBD1; DNA: TGTGCCACCAGCATGACAGGGGTTCAAGAGACCCAGTACTTC; CDR3: CATSMTGVQETQYF
V: TRBV5-5; J: TRBJ2-2; size: NA; D: TRBD1; DNA: TGTGCCAGCAGGTCGGGACAGGGTACCGGGGAGCTGTTTTTT; CDR3: CASRSGQGTGELFF
V: TRBV4-2; J: TRBJ2-2; size: NA; D: TRBD1; DNA: TGTGCCAGCGCCTCCGGGACAGGGGTCACCGGGGAGCTGTTTTTT; CDR3: CASASGTGVTGELFF
V: TRBV5-1; J: TRBJ2-7; size: NA; D: NA; DNA: TGCGCCAGCAGCCCAGACCCGGGAAGCGGAACCTTCTACGAGCAGTACTTC; CDR3: CASSPDPGSGTFYEQYF
V: TRBV5-1; J: TRBJ2-6; size: NA; D: NA; DNA: TGCGCCAGCAGCCCAGCAGGATCTGGGGCCAACGTCCTGACTTTC; CDR3: CASSPAGSGANVLTF
V: TRBV4-2; J: TRBJ1-2; size: NA; D: NA; DNA: TGTGCCAGCAGCCGAGAACCGGGATTAAACAACTATGGCTACACCTTT; CDR3: CASSREPGLNNYGYTF
V: TRBV19; J: TRBJ1-6; size: NA; D: TRBD1; DNA: TGTGTCAGTAGTATAGGGACAGGGGGAGCTTCACCCCTCCACTTT; CDR3: CVSSIGTGGASPLHF
V: TRBV28; J: TRBJ2-1; size: NA; D: TRBD2; DNA: TGTGCCAGCAGTGGGGGACTACTCTCCTACAATGAGCAGTTCTTC; CDR3: CASSGGLLSYNEQFF
V: TRBV5-1; J: TRBJ2-7; size: NA; D: TRBD1; DNA: TGCGCCAGCAGCTTGTTGGCAGGGGGAAGCTACGAGCAGTACTTC; CDR3: CASSLLAGGSYEQYF
V: TRBV11-2; J: TRBJ2-7; size: NA; D: NA; DNA: TGTGCCAGCAGCTCCAAATCCCTTTCAGCGGGTTTTCACGAGCAGTACTTC; CDR3: CASSSKSLSAGFHEQYF
V: TRBV27; J: TRBJ2-5; size: NA; D: TRBD2; DNA: TGTGCCAGCAGTTTGGTGCTAGCGGGAGGTGAGACCCAGTACTTC; CDR3: CASSLVLAGGETQYF
V: TRBV7-2; J: TRBJ1-1; size: NA; D: TRBD1; DNA: TGTGCCAGCAGCTTACAACAGGGGGCTGACACTGAAGCTTTCTTT; CDR3: CASSLQQGADTEAFF
V: TRBV19; J: TRBJ1-1; size: NA; D: TRBD1; DNA: TGTGCCAGTACCCAAACAGGGGGGCGGACTGAAGCTTTCTTT; CDR3: CASTQTGGRTEAFF
V: TRBV6-1; J: TRBJ2-5; size: NA; D: NA; DNA: TGTGCCAGCAGTTATTTCAGCCAAGAGACCCAGTACTTC; CDR3: CASSYFSQETQYF
V: TRBV4-1; J: TRBJ1-1; size: NA; D: NA; DNA: TGCGCCAGCAGCCAACCTCCATCGCGGGGGAGGTGGACTGAAGCTTTCTTT; CDR3: CASSQPPSRGRWTEAFF
V: TRBV5-1; J: TRBJ2-5; size: NA; D: TRBD1; DNA: TGCGCCAGCAGCTTGGAAGGGACAGACCAAGAGACCCAGTACTTC; CDR3: CASSLEGTDQETQYF
V: TRBV28; J: TRBJ2-3; size: NA; D: TRBD2; DNA: TGTGCCAGCAGTACCCCAGTGGGGGAGAGGCGGGAGGTCACAGATACGCAGTATTTT; CDR3: CASSTPVGERREVTDTQYF
V: TRBV19; J: TRBJ1-2; size: NA; D: TRBD1; DNA: TGTGCCAGTAGTAAAACAGGGGAATGGTATGGCTACACCTTC; CDR3: CASSKTGEWYGYTF
V: TRBV6-4; J: TRBJ2-2; size: NA; D: NA; DNA: TGTGCCAGCAGGAAGCCCCTGACTGGGGAGCTGTTTTTT; CDR3: CASRKPLTGELFF
V: TRBV7-2; J: TRBJ1-1; size: NA; D: NA; DNA: TGTGCCAGCAGCCTCGCAGGGCACACTGAAGCTTTCTTT; CDR3: CASSLAGHTEAFF